This paragraph reports one T cell receptor beta chain. One Seattle source followed patients from active infection through their disease course. V was pared by 4 bases and J by 9 bases, with 8 bases of the junction left unmatched. CDR3 length equals 13 residues. CDR1 and CDR2 (germline): SGHTA, FQGTGA. In the original processing: The authors estimated nucleated cell counts from reference gene primer amplification. The assay was immunoSEQ multiplex PCR, and TCRdb's table has in-frame clones only and misses some. V, J and clone size derive from that table, while D and trimming were established from the DNA sequence. This table has around 310,000 clones, around 89% appearing once. These data originate in a study of blood T cell repertoires in COVID-19. The wider study: Samples came from the United States, Italy and Spain, spanning acute and convalescent COVID-19. PBMCs, B-cell-depleted T cells, or T cells provided the cDNA or gDNA that made up the material.

The TCR comes from a woman aged 40 to 50 with COVID-19, enrolled during active disease. Sequencing was carried out using peripheral blood. This chain joins TRBV7-3 and TRBJ1-1, with 7 bases fitting TRBD1. The CDR3 bases are TGTGCCAGCAGCTCGAACAGGGGATACCAAGCTTTCTTT. Its translation is CASSSNRGYQAFF.